This record looks at one T cell receptor beta chain sequence and its context. A single base separates this from a much larger clone, so it may be a read error. No conserved phenylalanine or tryptophan is present at the end of the CDR3, so a read error is the likely explanation. This sample stems from a study of CD8+CD57+ T cells in acquired aplastic anemia. V was cut by 7 bases and J by 0 bases, with 16 bases left in between. The germline CDR1 and CDR2 sequences are MNHNS and SASEGT. CDR3 length: 15 amino acids. CDR3 and TCR beta VDJ profiling relied on genomic DNA as the template. TCRdb analysed the reads with MiXCR anew, one entry per CDR3 protein. Of more than 150,000 distinct CDR3 sequences in the sample, roughly 50% were seen once. CD8+CD57+ cell expansion, shown by flow cytometry, had occurred in the patients selected for sequencing. Patients were therapy-naive when their blood was sampled.

Sequences were obtained from sorted CD4+, CD8+, or CD8+CD57+ T cells (not recorded which) from PBMCs. J is TRBJ2-7 and V is TRBV6-1; D remains ambiguous. The sequence was obtained from a human donor with aplastic anemia. The CDR3 DNA follows: TGTGCCAGCAAACATCTGGACCAAGACTCCTACGAGCAGTACCTC. Translating gives CASKHLDQDSYEQYL.